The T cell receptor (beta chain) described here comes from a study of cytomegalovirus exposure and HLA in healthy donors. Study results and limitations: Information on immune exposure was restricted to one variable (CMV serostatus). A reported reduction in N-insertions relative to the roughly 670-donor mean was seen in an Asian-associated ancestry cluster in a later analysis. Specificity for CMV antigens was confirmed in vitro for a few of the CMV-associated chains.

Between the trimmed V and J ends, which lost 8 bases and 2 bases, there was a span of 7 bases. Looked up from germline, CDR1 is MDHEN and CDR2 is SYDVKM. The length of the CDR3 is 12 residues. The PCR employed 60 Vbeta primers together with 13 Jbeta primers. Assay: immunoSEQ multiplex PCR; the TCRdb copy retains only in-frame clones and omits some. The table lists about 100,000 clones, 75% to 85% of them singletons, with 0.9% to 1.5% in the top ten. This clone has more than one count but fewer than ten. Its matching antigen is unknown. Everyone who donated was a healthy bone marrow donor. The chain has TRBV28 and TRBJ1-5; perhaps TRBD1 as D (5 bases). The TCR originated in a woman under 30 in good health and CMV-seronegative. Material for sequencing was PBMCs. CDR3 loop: CASQGGNQPQHF. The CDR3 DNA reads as TGTGCCAGCCAAGGGGGCAATCAGCCCCAGCATTTT.